Presented here are 20 T cell receptor beta chains from one specimen sequenced in a study of CD8+CD57+ T cells in acquired aplastic anemia. According to the study, genomic DNA was the template for TCR beta VDJ and CDR3 profiling. TCRdb analysed the reads with MiXCR anew, one entry per CDR3 protein. This table holds roughly 170,000 distinct CDR3 sequences, almost 50% found once. Only patients with CD8+CD57+ cell expansion on flow cytometry were chosen for sequencing. The sequenced material came from sorted CD4+, CD8+, or CD8+CD57+ T cells (not recorded which) from PBMCs. The receptor source for this set is a human donor with aplastic anemia.

This clonotype was found a few times. The chain uses TRBV20-1 and TRBJ1-2; TRBD1 matches 10 bases. CDR3 length equals 15 residues. V dropped 0 bases and J dropped 4; count of bases not matched to a gene: 5. From germline, CDR1 is DFQATT and CDR2 SNEGSKA (reference sequence). The chain's CDR3 is CSARDLGQGIYGYTF. The CDR3 bases are TGCAGTGCTAGAGATCTGGGACAGGGGATCTATGGCTACACCTTC.

Of note for this clonotype: Here the CDR3 omits its conserved ending phenylalanine or tryptophan, so a read error is the likely source. The chain recombines TRBV10-2 with TRBJ2-1, with 9 positions matching TRBD2. CDR3 size: 18 residues. J gave up 9 bases and V 0 bases, and 15 bases lay outside the gene matches. Germline V CDR1 and CDR2: WSHSY, SAAADI. The CDR3 region is CASSESPRASGKGCEQFS. As DNA, the CDR3 is TGCGCCAGCAGTGAGTCTCCTAGGGCTAGCGGGAAGGGTTGTGAGCAGTTCTCC.

The chain joins TRBV7-2 to TRBJ2-7, with TRBD1 as a possible D gene (6 bases). The germline V gene has CDR1 SGHTA and CDR2 FQGNSA. This CDR3 contains 14 residues. V dropped 5 bases and J dropped 2 bases, with 13 bases sitting between them. CDR3 loop: CASSINRATYEQYF. The CDR3 DNA reads TGTGCCAGCAGCATCAACAGGGCTACCTACGAGCAGTACTTC.

This clonotype was found many times. CDR3 region: CASKPGYGGSYNEQFF. CDR3 coding DNA: TGTGCCAGCAAACCTGGGTACGGGGGTTCGTACAATGAGCAGTTCTTC. The V and J genes are TRBV2 and TRBJ2-1; D possibly corresponds to TRBD2 (6 bases). Trimming removed 7 bases at V and 4 bases at J, with 20 bases between. The CDR3 loop spans 16 amino acids. Germline CDR1 is SNHLY and CDR2 is FYNNEI.

By share of the sample, this clonotype is medium-sized (0.01 to 0.1%). V and J are TRBV7-8 and TRBJ1-2, with D maybe TRBD1 (6 bases). Germline V gives CDR1 SGHVS, CDR2 FQNEAQ. V lost 5 bases to trimming and J lost 7 bases, with 17 bases between them. CDR3 length equals 14 residues. The CDR3 DNA sequence: TGTGCCAGCAGCCCAGAGGGGGGGGCAGCTGGCTACACCTTC. Protein product: CASSPEGGAAGYTF.

This clonotype was detected ten times or more. The chain uses TRBV10-3 and TRBJ1-5; tentative D call: TRBD1 (6 bases). Between the trimmed V and J ends, which lost 6 bases and 0 bases, there was a span of 12 bases. This CDR3 contains 15 residues. Looked up from germline, CDR1 is ENHRY and CDR2 is SYGVKD. CDR3 nucleotides: TGTGCCATCAGCGCCCTACAGGGTAGCAATCAGCCCCAGCATTTT. It specifies CAISALQGSNQPQHF.

The chain combines TRBV19 with TRBJ2-2; D is perhaps TRBD1 or TRBD2 (6 bases each). Germline CDR1 LNHDA, CDR2 SQIVND (reference sequence). The CDR3 totals 14 residues. Trimming left V 7 bases short and J 3 bases short, with 12 bases between. This chain's CDR3 is CASKGGLDTGELFF. DNA for the CDR3: TGTGCCAGTAAGGGGGGTTTAGACACCGGGGAGCTGTTTTTT.

This clonotype has a count of ten or more. This sequence joins TRBV20-1 and TRBJ2-5; D is undetermined. Germline V gene lookup returns CDR1 DFQATT and CDR2 SNEGSKA (reference sequence). The CDR3 contains 12 residues. V shed 4 bases and J shed 4 bases, with 10 bases lying between them. CDR3 in amino acids: CSANQLRETQYF. In nucleotides, the CDR3 is TGCAGTGCTAACCAGTTACGAGAGACCCAGTACTTC.

This clonotype was seen many times. This rearrangement joins TRBV4-1 to TRBJ2-3; no reliable D call. This CDR3 has 12 amino acids. Germline CDR1 MGHRA, CDR2 YSYEKL. V was shortened by 4 bases and J by 3 bases, with 5 bases between the two germline ends. The CDR3 nucleotides read TGCGCCAGCAGCCCCGTTACAGATACGCAGTATTTT. This codes for CASSPVTDTQYF.

The chain uses TRBV28 and TRBJ1-5, with TRBD1 matching over 10 bases. The CDR3 covers 15 residues. Germline V lookup: CDR1 MDHEN, CDR2 SYDVKM. V shed 7 bases, J shed 6 bases, and the junction held 9 bases outside the gene matches. The CDR3 bases are TGTGCCAGCACTCGACAGGGGGCAATGAGTCAGCCCCAGCATTTT. Protein product: CASTRQGAMSQPQHF.

This clonotype came up once. This may stem from a read error, because a much larger clone lies one nucleotide away. V gene TRBV13 combines with J gene TRBJ1-1, with D hard to call. The V gene's germline CDR1 is PRHDT and CDR2 FYEKMQ (reference sequence). The CDR3 loop spans 14 amino acids. The CDR3 sequence: CASSLGLAGEKALF. The CDR3 nucleotides are TGTGCCAGCAGCTTAGGGTTGGCAGGAGAAAAAGCTCTCTTT.

A note on this clonotype: This clone may be a read error of a much larger clone one base away. The chain links TRBV11-2 to TRBJ2-1, with D possibly called TRBD1 or TRBD2 (5 bases each). The germline CDR1 and CDR2 sequences are SGHAT and FQNNGV. The CDR3 is 16 amino acids. DNA for the CDR3: TGTGCCAGCGCCACGGGGCGGGCGGGCGCCTACAATGAGCAGCTCTTC. Protein sequence: CASATGRAGAYNEQLF.

The chain employs TRBV25-1 and TRBJ2-5, with TRBD1 as a possible D gene (5 bases). In germline, CDR1 is MGHDK, CDR2 SYGVNS. Deletions cut 4 bases from V and 0 bases from J, with 12 bases between. The CDR3 extends over 15 amino acids. The CDR3 DNA follows: TGTGCCAGCAGTGCCGACAGACAGTACCAAGAGACCCAGTACTTC. The encoded protein is CASSADRQYQETQYF.

The V and J genes are TRBV15 and TRBJ2-1, with a weak D call TRBD2 (6 bases). Trimming stripped 1 base from V and 4 bases from J, with 11 bases between. Germline lookup yields CDR1 LNHNV and CDR2 YYDKDF (reference sequence). The CDR3 is 15 residues long. The CDR3 loop is CATSRGAGNYNEQFF. DNA of the CDR3: TGTGCCACCAGCAGAGGGGCGGGGAATTACAATGAGCAGTTCTTC.

There are many counts of this clonotype. This rearrangement joins TRBV11-1 to TRBJ2-1, with 9 bases lining up with TRBD1. CDR1 and CDR2 (germline): SGHAT, FQDESV (reference sequence). CDR3 length: 16 residues. V shed 2 bases and J 8 bases; nucleotides not matched to a gene: 10. CDR3 protein: CASSLRRTGDTDEQFF. The DNA for the CDR3 is TGTGCCAGCAGCTTAAGGAGGACAGGGGATACGGATGAGCAGTTCTTC.

As regards this clonotype: An end of the junction differs from the germline gene, which may be a read error. V usage is TRBV24-1 and J usage is TRBJ2-2; 9 nucleotides line up with TRBD1. This CDR3 contains 16 residues. In germline, CDR1 is KGHDR, CDR2 SFDVKD. CDR3 amino acids: CAASDLGTGNIGELFF. DNA of the CDR3: TGTGCCGCCAGTGATTTGGGGACAGGGAACATCGGGGAGCTGTTTTTT.

J is TRBJ2-7 and V is TRBV20-1; 9 nucleotides line up with TRBD2. Germline V gives CDR1 DFQATT, CDR2 SNEGSKA (reference sequence). The CDR3 spans 13 residues. Trimming cost V 3 bases and J 7 bases; bases outside gene matches: 7. Here the CDR3 reads CSASIAGEREQYF. The CDR3 DNA is TGCAGTGCTAGTATAGCGGGGGAGAGAGAGCAGTACTTC.

This chain joins TRBV7-6 and TRBJ2-7, with D perhaps assigned TRBD1 or TRBD2 (5 bases each). The V end was cut by 3 bases, the J end by 2 bases, with 14 bases between. The CDR3 extends over 15 amino acids. From germline, CDR1 is SGHVS and CDR2 FNYEAQ. The CDR3 coding sequence is TGTGCCAGCAGCTTCACTCCAGGGAGTCCCTACGAGCAGTACTTC. Translating gives CASSFTPGSPYEQYF.

The table lists this clonotype with many counts. J is TRBJ1-5 and V is TRBV24-1; a possible D gene is TRBD1 (6 bases). This CDR3 region has 14 residues. Germline V gives CDR1 KGHDR, CDR2 SFDVKD. V lost 3 bases and J 6 bases, leaving 11 bases between the germline ends. DNA for the CDR3: TGTGCCACCAGTGATCCAGGGGAGAGTCAGCCCCAGCATTTT. Protein: CATSDPGESQPQHF.

The V and J genes are TRBV5-1 and TRBJ1-1; 10 bases map to TRBD1. The V and J ends lost 0 bases and 5 bases, in that order; junction bases with no gene match: 4. This CDR3 spans 15 amino acids. Germline V gene lookup returns CDR1 SGHRS and CDR2 YFSETQ. The CDR3: CASSLDTGQGTEAFF. In nucleotides, the CDR3 is TGCGCCAGCAGCTTGGACACGGGACAGGGGACTGAAGCTTTCTTT.